Listed below are T cell receptor beta chains from one sample, sequenced in a study of blood T cell repertoires in COVID-19. The data were produced by immunoSEQ multiplex PCR, yet TCRdb's version contains in-frame clones alone and is incomplete. Among 43,000 or so clones listed, 86% were seen once. Sequencing was performed on peripheral blood. The receptors originated from a man between 60 and 75 years old with active or convalescent COVID-19. The CDR3 runs from the conserved cysteine through the conserved F or W. The order of the fields is clone size, J gene, V gene, D gene, CDR3 DNA, CDR3 protein. D genes are given only for firm matches. Clone size is not always given. Where it is, it says once, few, many or a class for expanded clones.

-	TRBJ1-2	TRBV29-1	-	TGCAGCGTTGGGACAGTGACTAACTATGGCTACACCTTC	CSVGTVTNYGYTF
-	TRBJ1-1	TRBV7-9	-	TGTGCCAGCAGCTTACTGGCGGTAGAAGCTTTCTTT	CASSLLAVEAFF
-	TRBJ2-7	TRBV6-1	-	TGTGCCAGCAGTGAAGTTCCAGGTTACTCCTACGAGCAGTACTTC	CASSEVPGYSYEQYF
-	TRBJ2-5	TRBV9	TRBD1	TGTGCCAGCAGCATACAGGGGAAAGAGACCCAGTACTTC	CASSIQGKETQYF
-	TRBJ1-1	TRBV28	TRBD1	TGTGCCAGCAGGGGGAAAAACAGGGGAAAGAACACTGAAGCTTTCTTT	CASRGKNRGKNTEAFF
-	TRBJ1-2	TRBV27	TRBD1	TGTGCCAGCAGTCCCGGGACAGGGGGCTTATATGGCTACACCTTC	CASSPGTGGLYGYTF
-	TRBJ2-4	TRBV5-1	TRBD1	TGCGCCAGCAGCTTGGCAGGGGGTGCCAAAAACATTCAGTACTTC	CASSLAGGAKNIQYF
-	TRBJ1-4	TRBV7-9	-	TGTGCCAGCAGCCCTCGTTATTCTGAAAAACTGTTTTTT	CASSPRYSEKLFF
-	TRBJ1-1	TRBV11-2	-	TGTGCCAGCAGCTTATTAGTAGCAGCCGAAGCTTTCTTT	CASSLLVAAEAFF
-	TRBJ1-5	TRBV5-1	-	TGCGCCAGCAGCTTAGAAGGTACAGGCCAGCCCCAGCATTTT	CASSLEGTGQPQHF
-	TRBJ2-2	TRBV9	-	TGTGCCAGCAGCGCCGGGTCAGGGTTAGACACCGGGGAGCTGTTTTTT	CASSAGSGLDTGELFF
few	TRBJ1-1	TRBV12-5	-	TGTGCTAGTGGTTCCTACCGGGACATCAGTAACACTGAAGCTTTCTTT	CASGSYRDISNTEAFF
-	TRBJ1-1	TRBV6-5	-	TGTGCCAGCAGTTACTCGTTCGTCAACACTGAAGCTTTCTTT	CASSYSFVNTEAFF
-	TRBJ1-1	TRBV5-1	TRBD1	TGCGCCAGCAGCGTGACAGGGGAGGACACTGAAGCTTTCTTT	CASSVTGEDTEAFF
-	TRBJ2-7	TRBV6-5	TRBD1	TGTGCCAGCAGTTATAACCCGACAGGGGGCTACGAGCAGTACTTC	CASSYNPTGGYEQYF
-	TRBJ1-1	TRBV6-5	-	TGTGCCACCCAAACAGGGTTCATGAACACTGAAGCTTTCTTT	CATQTGFMNTEAFF
-	TRBJ2-1	TRBV5-5	TRBD2	TGTGCCAGCAGCTTGGCACTAGCGGGGGTTAATGAGCAGTTCTTC	CASSLALAGVNEQFF
once	TRBJ2-1	TRBV13	TRBD2	TGTGCCAGCAGCGCAATTAGCGGGGGGGCCGATGAGCAGTTCTTC	CASSAISGGADEQFF